The sequence of this T cell receptor (beta chain) was determined in a study of T-cell memory formation after mild COVID-19. Overall study results and limits: Memory sampled before infection contained some responding clones, suggesting cross-reactive memory joined.

As regards this clonotype: Its antigen is not known.

MiXCR was run by TCRdb on the 5' RACE reads, yielding one entry per CDR3 protein. The repertoire holds about 90,000 distinct CDR3 sequences, approximately 15% seen once, with approximately 40% in the top ten. The CDR3 spans 15 residues. V lost 4 bases and J 0 bases, leaving 12 bases between the germline ends. Germline lookup yields CDR1 MNHEY and CDR2 SVGAGI. The origin of this receptor is a man aged 18-30 years who had mild COVID-19 (a few samples of this study predate the infection). Cell type and time point are not known. Sequenced material: PBMCs or a T cell subset sorted from them (not recorded which). The chain joins TRBV6-5 to TRBJ1-2, with D unclear. CDR3 amino acids: CASSLSERTNYGYTF. DNA for the CDR3: TGTGCCAGCAGTTTATCCGAGCGGACTAACTATGGCTACACCTTC.